Detailed here is one TCR beta chain. Its cognate antigen is unknown. Libraries were prepared by immunoSEQ multiplex PCR; TCRdb keeps only in-frame clonotypes and omits some of them. The sample has 180,000 or so clones, around nine tenths seen once; the top ten hold about 5.5%. The data originate from a study of Ad26.COV2.S vaccination and SARS-CoV-2 variants. Study outcomes and limitations: Vaccinees reportedly had broad spike-specific CD8+ and CD4+ T cell responses.

This clonotype originated in a human donor who had recovered from COVID-19. Material: peripheral blood, obtained after recovery from COVID-19.

CDR3 region: CATSDSAGGRYNEQFF. CDR3 sequence (DNA): TGTGCCACCAGTGATTCGGCGGGAGGGAGGTACAATGAGCAGTTCTTC. The rearrangement links TRBV24-1 to TRBJ2-1, with 9 bases aligning to TRBD2. Trimming removed 2 bases from V and 4 bases from J; junction bases left unmatched: 5. This CDR3 is 16 amino acids long. Germline V lookup: CDR1 KGHDR, CDR2 SFDVKD.